These T cell receptor beta chains were read from a single sample in a study of control samples from healthy donors and cancer patients. Measured with immunoSEQ multiplex PCR; TCRdb has only the in-frame clones, and not every one. The sample lists tens of thousands of clones, roughly 93% occurring once. The sample consisted of PBMCs. The source is a woman aged 40 to 49 with lung cancer. The CDR3 runs from the conserved cysteine through the conserved F or W. Each record gives: clone size, D gene, V gene, J gene, CDR3 protein, CDR3 DNA. The D gene is left open where the match is weak. Rows give clone size only sometimes, using once, few, many, or a class for an expanded clone.

size: few
D: TRBD1
V: TRBV5-6
J: TRBJ2-1
CDR3: CASRRDRDGEQFF
DNA: TGTGCCAGCAGGCGGGACAGGGACGGTGAGCAGTTCTTC

size: NA
D: NA
V: TRBV9
J: TRBJ2-2
CDR3: CASSVGGNTGELFF
DNA: TGTGCCAGCAGCGTAGGAGGGAACACCGGGGAGCTGTTTTTT

size: NA
D: TRBD1
V: TRBV5-1
J: TRBJ1-2
CDR3: CASSLGQGFSLDGYTF
DNA: TGCGCCAGCAGCCTCGGACAGGGCTTTTCGTTAGATGGCTACACCTTC

size: NA
D: TRBD1
V: TRBV5-1
J: TRBJ2-7
CDR3: CASSLGTGAYEQYF
DNA: TGCGCCAGCAGCTTGGGGACAGGGGCCTACGAGCAGTACTTC

size: NA
D: NA
V: TRBV11-3
J: TRBJ1-6
CDR3: CASSFDGSNSPLHF
DNA: TGTGCCAGCAGCTTCGACGGCAGTAATTCACCCCTCCACTTT

size: NA
D: NA
V: TRBV12-5
J: TRBJ2-5
CDR3: CASGLNTATQETQYF
DNA: TGTGCTAGTGGTTTGAACACCGCCACGCAAGAGACCCAGTACTTC

size: NA
D: NA
V: TRBV4-1
J: TRBJ1-2
CDR3: CASSQEGGRGGYTF
DNA: TGCGCCAGCAGCCAAGAGGGGGGACGAGGTGGCTACACCTTC

size: once
D: NA
V: TRBV13
J: TRBJ1-1
CDR3: CASSYRPEEAFF
DNA: TGTGCCAGCAGCTATAGACCAGAAGAAGCTTTCTTT

size: NA
D: NA
V: TRBV7-8
J: TRBJ1-2
CDR3: CASSLGAGFYGYTF
DNA: TGTGCCAGCAGCCTGGGAGCCGGGTTTTATGGCTACACCTTC

size: NA
D: TRBD1
V: TRBV3-1/TRBV3-2
J: TRBJ2-2
CDR3: CASSQFRRDRGHHGELFF
DNA: TGTGCCAGCAGCCAATTCCGCCGGGACAGGGGGCACCACGGGGAGCTGTTTTTT

size: few
D: NA
V: TRBV5-4
J: TRBJ1-3
CDR3: CASSLKEDRFENTIYF
DNA: TGTGCCAGCAGCCTAAAAGAGGATCGGTTTGAAAACACCATATATTTT

size: NA
D: NA
V: TRBV6-5
J: TRBJ1-2
CDR3: CASSSSDTSYGYTF
DNA: TGTGCCAGCAGTTCCTCCGACACCAGCTATGGCTACACCTTC

size: NA
D: TRBD2
V: TRBV19
J: TRBJ2-7
CDR3: CASSIGGGDEQYF
DNA: TGTGCCAGTAGTATTGGGGGGGGAGACGAGCAGTACTTC

size: NA
D: NA
V: TRBV19
J: TRBJ2-2
CDR3: CASSIVPVSGTGELFF
DNA: TGTGCCAGTAGTATAGTTCCGGTCTCAGGCACCGGGGAGCTGTTTTTT

size: NA
D: TRBD2
V: TRBV13
J: TRBJ2-1
CDR3: CASRRGGLAYEQFF
DNA: TGTGCCAGCAGGCGCGGCGGACTAGCATACGAGCAGTTCTTC

size: once
D: TRBD1
V: TRBV28
J: TRBJ2-7
CDR3: CASSYPGQGSYEQYF
DNA: TGTGCCAGCAGTTACCCGGGACAGGGTTCCTACGAGCAGTACTTC

size: NA
D: NA
V: TRBV7-3
J: TRBJ1-5
CDR3: CASSLNYNQPQHF
DNA: TGTGCCAGCAGCCTCAACTACAATCAGCCCCAGCATTTT

size: NA
D: NA
V: TRBV5-6
J: TRBJ2-7
CDR3: CASSFRSYEQYF
DNA: TGTGCCAGCAGCTTTAGGAGCTACGAGCAGTACTTC

size: NA
D: TRBD1
V: TRBV5-1
J: TRBJ2-7
CDR3: CASSPDRGYEQYF
DNA: TGCGCCAGCAGCCCGGACAGGGGCTACGAGCAGTACTTC

size: NA
D: NA
V: TRBV11-3
J: TRBJ2-1
CDR3: CASSFGLTYNEQFF
DNA: TGTGCCAGCAGCTTCGGGCTTACCTACAATGAGCAGTTCTTC

size: NA
D: NA
V: TRBV19
J: TRBJ1-2
CDR3: CASSSFQEYGYTF
DNA: TGTGCCAGTAGTTCCTTTCAGGAATATGGCTACACCTTC

size: NA
D: NA
V: TRBV30
J: TRBJ1-2
CDR3: CAWSEGVKGYTF
DNA: TGTGCCTGGAGTGAGGGAGTTAAGGGCTACACCTTC

size: NA
D: TRBD1
V: TRBV7-9
J: TRBJ1-3
CDR3: CASILRAGGSGNTIYF
DNA: TGTGCCAGCATCTTACGGGCAGGGGGTAGCGGAAACACCATATATTTT

size: NA
D: NA
V: TRBV3-1/TRBV3-2
J: TRBJ1-2
CDR3: CASSQGTGVNGYTF
DNA: TGTGCCAGCAGCCAAGGGACCGGAGTAAATGGCTACACCTTC

size: NA
D: TRBD2
V: TRBV19
J: TRBJ2-1
CDR3: CASSINRGLAGGRGEQFF
DNA: TGTGCCAGTAGTATAAATCGGGGACTAGCGGGGGGGCGAGGTGAGCAGTTCTTC

size: NA
D: NA
V: TRBV10-3
J: TRBJ1-2
CDR3: CAISESAGLTYGYTF
DNA: TGTGCCATCAGTGAGTCGGCAGGGTTGACCTATGGCTACACCTTC

size: NA
D: NA
V: TRBV27
J: TRBJ2-7
CDR3: CASSLIYLGSYEQYF
DNA: TGTGCCAGCAGTTTAATTTATCTTGGGTCCTACGAGCAGTACTTC